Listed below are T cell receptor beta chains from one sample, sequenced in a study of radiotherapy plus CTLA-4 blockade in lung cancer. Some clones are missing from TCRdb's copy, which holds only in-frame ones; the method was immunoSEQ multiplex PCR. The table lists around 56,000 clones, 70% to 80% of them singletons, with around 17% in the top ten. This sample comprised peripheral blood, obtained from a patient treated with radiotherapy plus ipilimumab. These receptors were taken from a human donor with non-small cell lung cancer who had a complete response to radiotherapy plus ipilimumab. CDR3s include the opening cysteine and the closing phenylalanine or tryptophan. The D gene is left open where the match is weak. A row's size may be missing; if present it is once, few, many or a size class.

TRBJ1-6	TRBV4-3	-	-	CASSQGTGYDSPLHF	TGCGCCAGCAGCCAAGGTACAGGGTATGATTCACCCCTCCACTTT
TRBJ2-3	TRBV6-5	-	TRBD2	CASSYSAGGFTDTQYF	TGTGCCAGCAGTTACTCGGCGGGGGGGTTCACAGATACGCAGTATTTT
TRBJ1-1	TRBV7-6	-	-	CASSLEYSGRGGNTEAFF	TGTGCCAGCAGCTTAGAATATAGTGGGAGGGGCGGAAACACTGAAGCTTTCTTT
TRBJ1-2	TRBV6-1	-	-	CASSDRQATFNYGYTF	TGTGCCAGCAGTGACAGACAGGCGACCTTTAACTATGGCTACACCTTC
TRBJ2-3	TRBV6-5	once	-	CASSPNPRGADTQYF	TGTGCCAGCAGCCCCAACCCCAGGGGAGCAGATACGCAGTATTTT
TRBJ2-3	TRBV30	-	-	CAWRVRGEVTDTQYF	TGTGCCTGGAGGGTCAGGGGGGAGGTTACAGATACGCAGTATTTT
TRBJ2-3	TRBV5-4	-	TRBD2	CASRTGGPSADTQYF	TGTGCCAGCAGGACGGGAGGGCCTTCCGCAGATACGCAGTATTTT
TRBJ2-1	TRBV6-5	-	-	CASSYEMAYNEQFF	TGTGCCAGCAGTTACGAGATGGCCTACAATGAGCAGTTCTTC
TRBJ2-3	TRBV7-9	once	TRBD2	CASSLNRGSGRTDTQYF	TGTGCCAGCAGCCTAAACCGGGGTAGCGGGAGAACAGATACGCAGTATTTT
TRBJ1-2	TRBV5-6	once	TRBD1	CASSLVSGTVDYTF	TGTGCCAGCAGCTTGGTATCCGGGACAGTAGACTACACCTTC
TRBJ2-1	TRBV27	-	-	CASGVDHPGTISYNEQFF	TGTGCCAGCGGAGTTGACCACCCCGGGACAATCTCCTACAATGAGCAGTTCTTC
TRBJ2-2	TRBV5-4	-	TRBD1	CASSFGQALRDTGELFF	TGTGCCAGCAGCTTCGGACAGGCCCTGAGGGACACCGGGGAGCTGTTTTTT
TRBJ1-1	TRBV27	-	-	CASSLLARKVTEAFF	TGTGCCAGCAGTTTATTGGCCAGGAAAGTCACTGAAGCTTTCTTT
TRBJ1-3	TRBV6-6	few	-	CASSGVSGNGNTIYF	TGTGCCAGCAGCGGCGTTTCGGGGAACGGAAACACCATATATTTT
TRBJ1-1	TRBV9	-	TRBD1	CASSVGHSGTGGYRNTEAFF	TGTGCCAGCAGCGTAGGACACTCTGGGACAGGGGGCTACAGGAACACTGAAGCTTTCTTT